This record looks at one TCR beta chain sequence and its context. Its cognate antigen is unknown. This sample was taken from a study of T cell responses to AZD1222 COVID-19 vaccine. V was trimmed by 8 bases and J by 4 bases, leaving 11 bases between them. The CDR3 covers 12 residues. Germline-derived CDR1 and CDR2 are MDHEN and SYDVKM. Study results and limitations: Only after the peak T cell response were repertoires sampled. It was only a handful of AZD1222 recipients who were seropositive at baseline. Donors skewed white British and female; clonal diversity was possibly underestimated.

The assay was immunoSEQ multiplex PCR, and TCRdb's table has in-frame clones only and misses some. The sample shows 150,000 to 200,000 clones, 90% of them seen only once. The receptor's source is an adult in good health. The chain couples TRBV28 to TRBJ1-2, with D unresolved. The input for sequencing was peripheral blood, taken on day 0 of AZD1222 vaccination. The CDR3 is CASGGSGYGYTF. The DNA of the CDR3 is TGTGCCAGCGGAGGGTCCGGCTATGGCTACACCTTC.